These T cell receptor beta chains were read from a single sample in a study of PD-L1 blockade in urothelial cancer. This table comes from immunoSEQ multiplex PCR, and its TCRdb copy is limited to in-frame clones, with some not included. The sample holds some 41,000 clones, approximately 81% seen once. The source material was PBMCs, sampled around atezolizumab (anti-PD-L1) treatment. These receptors were obtained from a man between 65 and 79 years old with urothelial cancer. The CDR3 runs from the conserved cysteine through the conserved F or W. The D gene is left open where the match is weak. Clone size is not always given. Where it is, it says once, few, many or a class for expanded clones.

d_gene,v_gene,j_gene,abundance,CDR3aa,CDR3nt
TRBD1,TRBV11-3,TRBJ2-2,-,CASSTGATGELFF,TGTGCCAGCAGTACAGGGGCCACCGGGGAGCTGTTTTTT
-,TRBV2,TRBJ1-1,-,CASTGVMNTEAFF,TGTGCCAGCACGGGGGTCATGAACACTGAAGCTTTCTTT
-,TRBV19,TRBJ1-5,-,CASSIWAPQPQHF,TGTGCCAGTAGTATCTGGGCCCCCCAGCCCCAGCATTTT
TRBD1,TRBV5-8,TRBJ1-1,-,CASTTGQLAFF,TGTGCCAGCACCACGGGACAGTTAGCTTTCTTT
TRBD2,TRBV30,TRBJ2-2,-,CASSSGLAGLTGELFF,TGTGCCTCTTCCTCCGGGCTAGCGGGACTTACCGGGGAGCTGTTTTTT
TRBD1,TRBV29-1,TRBJ1-2,-,CSVHPGTGDGYTF,TGCAGCGTCCACCCTGGGACAGGGGATGGCTACACCTTC
-,TRBV5-1,TRBJ2-1,-,CASAEQGAYNEQFF,TGCGCCAGCGCCGAGCAGGGTGCGTACAATGAGCAGTTCTTC
TRBD2,TRBV27,TRBJ2-4,-,CASSPGLARGNIQYF,TGTGCCAGCAGCCCCGGACTAGCGAGAGGAAACATTCAGTACTTC
TRBD1,TRBV29-1,TRBJ1-3,-,CSVGQERNTIYF,TGCAGCGTCGGACAGGAGAGAAACACCATATATTTT
-,TRBV19,TRBJ2-1,-,CASSIRLVSDEQFF,TGTGCCAGTAGTATAAGGCTAGTGAGCGATGAGCAGTTCTTC
-,TRBV5-1,TRBJ1-3,once,CASSPRAGAKLSGNTIYF,TGCGCCAGCAGCCCTCGGGCAGGGGCCAAACTCTCTGGAAACACCATATATTTT
TRBD2,TRBV9,TRBJ2-5,-,CASSLGTSGRRETQYF,TGTGCCAGCAGCCTTGGGACTAGCGGGAGACGGGAGACCCAGTACTTC
-,TRBV4-2,TRBJ1-2,-,CASSQGTANYGYTF,TGTGCCAGCAGCCAAGGGACAGCCAACTATGGCTACACCTTC
-,TRBV11-2,TRBJ2-3,once,CASSLVVTTQYF,TGTGCCAGCAGCTTAGTAGTAACTACGCAGTATTTT
-,TRBV25-1,TRBJ1-2,-,CASSEGRYNYGYTF,TGTGCCAGCAGTGAAGGCCGTTATAACTATGGCTACACCTTC
-,TRBV29-1,TRBJ2-3,-,CSVETGRGTDTQYF,TGCAGCGTAGAGACAGGACGGGGCACAGATACGCAGTATTTT
TRBD2,TRBV19,TRBJ2-1,-,CASSREREWDNEQFF,TGTGCCAGTAGTAGAGAGCGGGAGTGGGACAATGAGCAGTTCTTC
TRBD1,TRBV5-5,TRBJ1-4,-,CASSYQTGGDEKLFF,TGTGCCAGCAGTTACCAGACAGGGGGTGATGAAAAACTGTTTTTT
TRBD1,TRBV27,TRBJ2-7,-,CASSWTGVPYEQYF,TGTGCCAGCAGTTGGACAGGGGTCCCTTACGAGCAGTACTTC
TRBD2,TRBV30,TRBJ2-1,-,CAWSVSGLAGFEQFF,TGTGCCTGGAGTGTTTCAGGACTAGCGGGTTTTGAGCAGTTCTTC
TRBD1,TRBV19,TRBJ2-7,-,CASSIGQGVYEQYF,TGTGCCAGTAGTATAGGACAGGGGGTCTACGAGCAGTACTTC
TRBD2,TRBV29-1,TRBJ2-5,-,CSAGIAGGATQYF,TGCAGCGCCGGAATAGCGGGAGGTGCGACCCAGTACTTC
TRBD1,TRBV6-1,TRBJ2-7,-,CASSARQGATTYEQYF,TGTGCCAGCAGTGCACGACAGGGGGCAACTACCTACGAGCAGTACTTC
-,TRBV13,TRBJ2-3,-,CASSLGQSTDTQYF,TGTGCCAGCAGCTTGGGACAAAGCACAGATACGCAGTATTTT
TRBD2,TRBV10-2,TRBJ2-7,-,CASSEGGLAGPFYEQYF,TGCGCCAGCAGTGAGGGGGGACTAGCGGGGCCTTTCTACGAGCAGTACTTC
-,TRBV11-2,TRBJ2-7,-,CASSLDPQVYEQYF,TGTGCCAGCAGCTTAGACCCCCAGGTCTACGAGCAGTACTTC